Included here is one TCR beta chain sequence, with context. The germline CDR1 and CDR2 sequences are SEHNR and FQNEAQ (reference sequence). V shed 5 bases, J shed 7 bases, and the junction held 10 bases outside the gene matches. The CDR3 length is 14 residues. This table comes from immunoSEQ multiplex PCR, and its TCRdb copy is limited to in-frame clones, with some not included. The table has around 290,000 clones, about 87% seen once; the top ten hold 7.8%. This sample is drawn from a study of blood T cell repertoires in COVID-19. This sequence joins TRBV7-9 and TRBJ2-5; 7 nucleotides agree with TRBD1. Sequenced material: peripheral blood. The TCR originated in a woman between 45 and 60 years old who had recovered from COVID-19. The CDR3 nucleotides are TGTGCCAGCAGCCTCGACAGGGCAGGGGGGACCCAGTACTTC. Translated: CASSLDRAGGTQYF. Based on the CDR3 plus reference TRBV7-9 and TRBJ2-5, the full variable domain is DTGVSQNPRHKITKRGQNVTFRCDPISEHNRLYWYRQTLGQGPEFLTYFQNEAQLEKSRLLSDRFSAERPKGSFSTLEIQRTEQGDSAMYLCASSLDRAGGTQYFGPGTRLLVL.